The present T cell receptor (beta chain) was sequenced within a study of cytotoxic CD8 clonotypes in ibrutinib-treated CLL. For the study at large: Response samples came after a median approximately twelve months of treatment, range 6 to 36.

With regard to this clone: What it binds is unknown.

V trimming: 8 bases; J trimming: 4 bases; junction bases outside the gene matches: 8. The V gene's germline CDR1 is MNHEY and CDR2 SMNVEV (reference sequence). The CDR3 extends over 14 amino acids. Broader study findings: Treatment saw public clonotypes, which were uncommon, either contract or stay stable. Starting clonality was above that of age-matched healthy donors and tracked circulating CD8+ T-cell counts.

The repertoire was sequenced with immunoSEQ multiplex PCR; TCRdb's copy has only in-frame clones and lacks some. This sample has 35,000 or so clones, with about two thirds found just once. The chain uses TRBV27 and TRBJ1-5; 7 positions match TRBD1. The sample was PBMCs, taken at disease progression, from a patient treated with ibrutinib. The clonotype was recovered from a human donor with chronic lymphocytic leukemia. CDR3 amino acids: CASANRGANQPQHF. DNA of the CDR3: TGTGCCAGCGCGAACAGGGGTGCGAATCAGCCCCAGCATTTT.